What follows is one T cell receptor (beta chain) and its context. The data are from a study of blood T cell repertoires in COVID-19. Study background: Italy, Spain and the United States were the sources of the convalescent and acute COVID-19 samples.

Trimming removed 6 bases at V and 2 bases at J, with 14 bases between. The CDR3 is 14 amino acids. Germline V gives CDR1 SQVTM, CDR2 ANQGSEA. Original analysis: Estimation of nucleated cell counts was performed using reference gene primer amplification. Data came from immunoSEQ multiplex PCR; TCRdb stores just in-frame clones and leaves some out. The V and J calls and clone size come from that table; D and trimming were worked out from the DNA. The sample includes around 42,000 clones, 70% to 90% of them seen just once. Sequencing was carried out using peripheral blood. This TCR was sampled from a woman between 65 and 79 years old in a cohort sampled during active COVID-19. The rearrangement joins TRBV29-1 to TRBJ1-5, with no clear D. CDR3 coding DNA: TGCAGCGTCAGCTTGGAAGCGGGCAATCAGCCCCAGCATTTT. As protein: CSVSLEAGNQPQHF.